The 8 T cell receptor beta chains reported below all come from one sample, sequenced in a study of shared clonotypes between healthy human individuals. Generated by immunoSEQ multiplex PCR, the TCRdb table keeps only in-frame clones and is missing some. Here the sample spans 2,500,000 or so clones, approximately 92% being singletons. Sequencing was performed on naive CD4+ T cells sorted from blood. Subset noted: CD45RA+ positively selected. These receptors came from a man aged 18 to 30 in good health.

In nucleotides, the CDR3 is TGTGCCAGCAGCCCCGGACTAGCGGGGGTCTACGAGCAGTACTTC. Its translation is CASSPGLAGVYEQYF. The chain carries TRBV7-9 and TRBJ2-5, with 13 nucleotides matching TRBD2. The DNA end lines up better with TRBJ2-7; the J call may be wrong. The CDR3 runs 15 residues. The germline CDR1 and CDR2 sequences are SEHNR and FQNEAQ (reference sequence).

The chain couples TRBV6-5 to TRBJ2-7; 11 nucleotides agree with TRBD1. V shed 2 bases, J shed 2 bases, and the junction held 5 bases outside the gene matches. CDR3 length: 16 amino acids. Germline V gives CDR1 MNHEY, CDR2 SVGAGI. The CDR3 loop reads CASSYVGTGGAYEQYF. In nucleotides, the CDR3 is TGTGCCAGCAGTTACGTCGGGACAGGGGGGGCCTACGAGCAGTACTTC.

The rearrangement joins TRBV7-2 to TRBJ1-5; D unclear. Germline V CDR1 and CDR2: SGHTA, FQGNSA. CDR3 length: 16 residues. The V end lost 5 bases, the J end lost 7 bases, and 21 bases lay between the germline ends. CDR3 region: CASSVAGADVIQPQHF. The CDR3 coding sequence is TGTGCCAGCAGCGTGGCAGGTGCCGACGTAATACAGCCCCAGCATTTT.

As DNA, the CDR3 is TGCAGCGCCCGTCTCGTACTCATGAACACTGAAGCTTTCTTT. This codes for CSARLVLMNTEAFF. The chain couples TRBV29-1 to TRBJ1-1; D unresolved. The CDR3 is 14 amino acids. The V and J ends lost 7 bases and 0 bases respectively, with 15 bases between them. The germline gives CDR1 SQVTM, CDR2 ANQGSEA.

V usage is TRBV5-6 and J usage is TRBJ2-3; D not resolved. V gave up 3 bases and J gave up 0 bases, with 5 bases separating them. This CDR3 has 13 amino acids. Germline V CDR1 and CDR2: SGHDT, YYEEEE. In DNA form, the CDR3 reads TGTGCCAGCAGCTGGAGTAGCACAGATACGCAGTATTTT. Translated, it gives CASSWSSTDTQYF.

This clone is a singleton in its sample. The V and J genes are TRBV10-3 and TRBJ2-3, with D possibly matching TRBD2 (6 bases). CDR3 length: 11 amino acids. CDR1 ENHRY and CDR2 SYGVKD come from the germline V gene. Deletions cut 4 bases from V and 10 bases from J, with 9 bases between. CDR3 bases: TGTGCCATCAGTGGGGGGGTGTCGCAGTATTTT. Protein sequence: CAISGGVSQYF.

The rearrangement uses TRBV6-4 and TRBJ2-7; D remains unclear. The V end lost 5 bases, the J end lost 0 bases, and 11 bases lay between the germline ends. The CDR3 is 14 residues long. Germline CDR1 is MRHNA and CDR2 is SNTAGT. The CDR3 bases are TGTGCCAGCAGTTTGACCGACAACTCCTACGAGCAGTACTTC. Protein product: CASSLTDNSYEQYF.

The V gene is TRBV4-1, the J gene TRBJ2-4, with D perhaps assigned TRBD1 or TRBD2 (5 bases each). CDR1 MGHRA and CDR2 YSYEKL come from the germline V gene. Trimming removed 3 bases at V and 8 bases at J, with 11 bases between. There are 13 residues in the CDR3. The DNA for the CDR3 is TGCGCCAGCAGCCATTCAGGGACGGACATTCAGTACTTC. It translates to CASSHSGTDIQYF.